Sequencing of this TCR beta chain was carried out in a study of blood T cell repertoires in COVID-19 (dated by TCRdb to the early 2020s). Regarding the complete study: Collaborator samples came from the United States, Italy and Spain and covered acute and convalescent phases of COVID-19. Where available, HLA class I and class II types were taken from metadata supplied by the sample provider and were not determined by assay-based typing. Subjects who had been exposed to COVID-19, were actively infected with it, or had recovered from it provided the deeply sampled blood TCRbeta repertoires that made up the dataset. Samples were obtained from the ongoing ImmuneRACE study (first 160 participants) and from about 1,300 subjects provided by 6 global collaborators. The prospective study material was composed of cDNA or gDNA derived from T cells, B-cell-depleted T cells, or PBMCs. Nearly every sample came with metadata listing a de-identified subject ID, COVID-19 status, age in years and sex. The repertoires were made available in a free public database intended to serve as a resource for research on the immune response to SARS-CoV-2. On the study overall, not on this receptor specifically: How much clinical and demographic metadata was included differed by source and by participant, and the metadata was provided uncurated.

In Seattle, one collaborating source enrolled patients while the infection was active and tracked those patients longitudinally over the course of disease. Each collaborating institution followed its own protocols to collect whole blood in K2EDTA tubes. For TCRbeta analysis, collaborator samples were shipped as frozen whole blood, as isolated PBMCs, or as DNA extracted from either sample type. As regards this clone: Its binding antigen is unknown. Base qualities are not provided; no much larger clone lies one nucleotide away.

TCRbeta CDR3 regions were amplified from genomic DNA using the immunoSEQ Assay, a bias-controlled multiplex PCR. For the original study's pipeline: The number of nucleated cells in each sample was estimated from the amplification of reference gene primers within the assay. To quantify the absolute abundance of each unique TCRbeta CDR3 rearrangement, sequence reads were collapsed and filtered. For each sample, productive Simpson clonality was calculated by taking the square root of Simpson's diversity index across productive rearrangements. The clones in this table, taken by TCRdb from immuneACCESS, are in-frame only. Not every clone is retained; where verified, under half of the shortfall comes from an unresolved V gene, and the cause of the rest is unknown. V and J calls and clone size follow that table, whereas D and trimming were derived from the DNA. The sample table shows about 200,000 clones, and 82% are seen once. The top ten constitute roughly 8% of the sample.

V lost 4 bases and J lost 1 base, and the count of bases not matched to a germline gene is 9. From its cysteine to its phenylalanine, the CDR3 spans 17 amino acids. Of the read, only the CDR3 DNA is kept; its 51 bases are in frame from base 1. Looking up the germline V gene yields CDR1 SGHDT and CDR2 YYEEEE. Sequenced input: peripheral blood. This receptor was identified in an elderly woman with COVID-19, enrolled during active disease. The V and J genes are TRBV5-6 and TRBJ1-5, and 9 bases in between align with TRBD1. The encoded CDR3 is CASSKQQGARSNQPQHF. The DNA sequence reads TGTGCCAGCAGCAAGCAACAGGGGGCAAGAAGCAATCAGCCCCAGCATTTT.